The present TCR beta chain was sequenced within a study of T cells in narcolepsy. As for the study in general: Donors had narcolepsy type 1 or type 2, or were healthy controls. General study findings and limits: Autoreactive HCRT-specific and TRIB2-specific clonotypes were marked in same-patient CSF-versus-blood CD4+ comparisons. Some memory CD4+ repertoires had no autoreactive clone sequences. Healthy controls reportedly lacked the autoreactive clonotypes serially found in patients' blood.

V gave up 6 bases and J gave up 5 bases, with 7 bases separating them. The CDR3 loop spans 11 amino acids. The germline gives CDR1 MGHDK, CDR2 SYGVNS. Data came from immunoSEQ multiplex PCR; TCRdb stores just in-frame clones and leaves some out. The table has approximately 30,000 clones, roughly 86% seen once. A word on this clone: The target antigen is unknown.

The chain uses TRBV25-1 and TRBJ2-5; D gene unclear. The sequence came from a human donor with narcolepsy. The sequencing sample was made of CD45RA- memory CD4+ T cells from PBMCs. The CDR3 nucleotides read TGTGCCAGCAGACTGTCGGAGACCCAGTACTTC. It translates to CASRLSETQYF.